What follows are 31 T cell receptor beta chains derived from one specimen sequenced in a study of blood T cell repertoires in COVID-19. Method: immunoSEQ multiplex PCR; TCRdb's copy keeps in-frame clones and lacks some. This table holds 45,000 to 65,000 clones, about 89% found once. The sequenced sample was peripheral blood. The receptors stem from a human donor in a cohort sampled during active COVID-19.

Notes on this clone: A junction boundary mismatches the germline segment, possibly from a read error. The sample holds other DNA sequences that translate to the same CDR3. The rearrangement joins TRBV18 to TRBJ2-3; D unclear. Germline loops: CDR1 KGHSH, CDR2 LQKENI. There are 13 residues in the CDR3. DNA of the CDR3: TGTGCCAGCTCACCACCTAGCACCGATACGCAGTATTTT. Amino acids: CASSPPSTDTQYF.

The J gene is TRBJ2-1, the V gene TRBV10-3, with TRBD2 identical over 10 bases. CDR1 is ENHRY and CDR2 is SYGVKD in the germline V gene. CDR3 length equals 13 residues. With V trimmed by 5 bases and J by 8 bases, 3 bases remained unmatched. In DNA, the CDR3 is TGTGCCATCAGTCCCGGGACTAGCGATGAGCAGTTCTTC. Amino acid sequence: CAISPGTSDEQFF.

The genes are TRBV11-2 and TRBJ2-7, with D perhaps matching TRBD2 (6 bases). The V gene's germline CDR1 is SGHAT and CDR2 FQNNGV. This CDR3 contains 14 residues. V dropped 1 base and J dropped 2 bases, with 9 bases sitting between them. CDR3 sequence (DNA): TGTGCCAGCAGCTTAGGGGGGGTTCCCTACGAGCAGTACTTC. It codes for CASSLGGVPYEQYF.

The chain joins TRBV4-3 to TRBJ1-1, with a weak D call TRBD1 (6 bases). The CDR3 loop spans 16 amino acids. The germline V gene encodes CDR1 LGHNA and CDR2 YSLEER. Between the trimmed V and J ends, which lost 0 bases and 1 base, there was a span of 12 bases. CDR3 loop: CASSQDPTDRNTEAFF. Written as DNA, the CDR3 is TGCGCCAGCAGCCAAGATCCCACGGACAGGAACACTGAAGCTTTCTTT.

The table lists this clone with a count of one. The rearrangement joins TRBV12-5 to TRBJ2-2, with 8 positions matching TRBD1. The CDR3 runs to 19 residues. Germline lookup yields CDR1 LGHNT and CDR2 FRNRAP. With 6 bases clipped from V and 5 bases from J, the junction kept 20 bases outside the gene matches. The CDR3 here is CASGLQGARGRSQTGELFF. CDR3 bases: TGTGCTAGTGGCCTGCAGGGGGCCCGGGGGAGGTCACAAACCGGGGAGCTGTTTTTT. The full variable domain, completed using reference TRBV12-5 and TRBJ2-2, is DARVTQTPRHKVTEMGQEVTMRCQPILGHNTVFWYRQTMMQGLELLAYFRNRAPLDDSGMPKDRFSAEMPDATLATLKIQPSEPRDSAVYFCASGLQGARGRSQTGELFFGEGSRLTVL.

The V and J genes are TRBV5-6 and TRBJ1-1; D unresolved. Trimming took 0 bases from V and 1 from J, leaving 13 bases between them. The CDR3 sequence is 16 residues long. The V gene's germline CDR1 is SGHDT and CDR2 YYEEEE. CDR3 region: CASSLAVSSWNTEAFF. Written as DNA, the CDR3 is TGTGCCAGCAGCTTGGCCGTCTCCTCTTGGAACACTGAAGCTTTCTTT.

For the CDR3, the DNA is TGTGCCATCAGTGACAGGGTCGATTTTCCTTTCAAGGGCTACACCTTC. This codes for CAISDRVDFPFKGYTF. The chain employs TRBV10-3 and TRBJ1-2, with D possibly TRBD1 on 5 matching bases. The germline V gene has CDR1 ENHRY and CDR2 SYGVKD. V lost 3 bases and J 8 bases, leaving 22 bases between the germline ends. The CDR3 extends over 16 amino acids.

The chain couples TRBV18 to TRBJ2-7; TRBD1 is a possible D gene (6 bases). Trimming took off 6 bases at V and 4 bases at J, with 19 bases between the two ends. Germline V CDR1 and CDR2: KGHSH, LQKENI. The CDR3 has 15 residues. The CDR3 DNA sequence: TGTGCCAGCTCCCCCGGGACAAAAGGACGGTACGAGCAGTACTTC. Amino acid sequence: CASSPGTKGRYEQYF.

The chain uses TRBV15 and TRBJ1-2, with D possibly being TRBD1 (6 bases). Trimming removed 0 bases at V and 8 bases at J, with 16 bases between. There are 15 residues in the CDR3. Germline loops: CDR1 LNHNV, CDR2 YYDKDF (reference sequence). The CDR3 protein is CATSRDLGQQGGYTF. The DNA for the CDR3 is TGTGCCACCAGCAGAGATCTCGGTCAGCAGGGGGGCTACACCTTC.

V gene TRBV18 combines with J gene TRBJ2-1; no firm D call. Germline CDR1 and CDR2: KGHSH and LQKENI. V was trimmed by 8 bases and J by 0 bases, leaving 11 bases between them. CDR3 length: 14 amino acids. CDR3 bases: TGTGCCAGCCATCTGAGACTCTCCTACAATGAGCAGTTCTTC. This encodes CASHLRLSYNEQFF.

The rearrangement links TRBV19 to TRBJ1-1; D unclear. The germline gives CDR1 LNHDA, CDR2 SQIVND (reference sequence). The CDR3 has 15 residues. V lost 1 base and J 1 base, leaving 10 bases between the germline ends. Here the CDR3 reads CASSIADTTNTEAFF. CDR3 sequence (DNA): TGTGCCAGTAGTATAGCAGACACGACGAACACTGAAGCTTTCTTT.

The chain links TRBV18 to TRBJ2-3; 7 bases line up with TRBD1. This CDR3 comprises 14 residues. V gave up 2 bases and J gave up 1 base; unmatched junction bases: 0. CDR1 is KGHSH, CDR2 LQKENI, per germline. The CDR3 DNA reads as TGTGCCAGCTCACCAGACAGGGGCACAGATACGCAGTATTTT. It encodes CASSPDRGTDTQYF.

The chain is built from TRBV13 and TRBJ2-1, with D unresolved. CDR3 size: 15 residues. Trimming cost V 0 bases and J 5 bases, with 11 bases left between them. Per the germline V gene, CDR1 is PRHDT and CDR2 is FYEKMQ (reference sequence). The CDR3 DNA is TGTGCCAGCAGCTTAGGACAGAGTCGCAACAATGAGCAGTTCTTC. Residues: CASSLGQSRNNEQFF.

The chain recombines TRBV4-1 with TRBJ1-6; 10 nucleotides align to TRBD1. This CDR3 spans 15 amino acids. The V gene's germline CDR1 is MGHRA and CDR2 YSYEKL. V shed 3 bases, J shed 7 bases, and the junction held 3 bases outside the gene matches. This CDR3 is CASSHGQGGNSPLHF. In nucleotides, the CDR3 is TGCGCCAGCAGCCATGGACAGGGGGGGAATTCACCCCTCCACTTT.

J is TRBJ1-2 and V is TRBV9; TRBD1 matches 9 bases. V trimming: 3 bases; J trimming: 8 bases; junction bases outside the gene matches: 11. Germline V CDR1 and CDR2: SGDLS, YYNGEE. The CDR3 covers 15 residues. The CDR3 DNA reads TGTGCCAGCAGCGGAAAGGGACAGGGAGAGGTGGGCTACACCTTC. The encoded protein is CASSGKGQGEVGYTF.

The V call is TRBV6-6, the J call TRBJ1-2; D is possibly TRBD1 (5 bases). Trimming cost V 3 bases and J 6 bases, with 17 bases left between them. CDR3 size: 15 residues. Per germline, CDR1 MNHNY and CDR2 SVGAGI (reference sequence). The CDR3 here is CASSYPGGREDGYTF. CDR3 in DNA: TGTGCCAGCAGTTATCCTGGGGGAAGGGAGGATGGCTACACCTTC.

The chain employs TRBV7-9 and TRBJ2-7; the D gene is possibly TRBD2 (5 bases). V was clipped by 1 base and J by 0 bases, with 10 bases between them. Germline CDR1 reads SEHNR; CDR2 reads FQNEAQ (reference sequence). The CDR3 has 15 amino acids. CDR3 residues: CASSLGPGSSYEQYF. In DNA form, the CDR3 reads TGTGCCAGCAGCTTAGGGCCGGGGAGCTCCTACGAGCAGTACTTC. Full variable domain (remainder filled in from reference TRBV7-9 and TRBJ2-7): DTGVSQNPRHKITKRGQNVTFRCDPISEHNRLYWYRQTLGQGPEFLTYFQNEAQLEKSRLLSDRFSAERPKGSFSTLEIQRTEQGDSAMYLCASSLGPGSSYEQYFGPGTRLTVT.

The chain joins TRBV3-1 (or the pseudogene TRBV3-2) to TRBJ2-2; 10 nucleotides match TRBD1. Germline values: CDR1 LGHDT, CDR2 YNNKEL (reference sequence). This CDR3 contains 16 residues. After removal of 1 base from V and 6 bases from J, the junction contained 5 bases not matched to a gene. The CDR3 DNA follows: TGTGCCAGCAGCCAAGTCCGGGGACAGGGGTCCGGGGAGCTGTTTTTT. Translated, it gives CASSQVRGQGSGELFF.

This clone turned up a few times. The rearrangement links TRBV19 to TRBJ1-2, with 8 bases aligning to TRBD1. V lost 4 bases, J lost 2 bases, and 6 bases stayed unmatched. The CDR3 consists of 15 residues. Germline V lookup: CDR1 LNHDA, CDR2 SQIVND (reference sequence). Here the CDR3 DNA reads TGTGCCAGTAGTACGCAGGGGGCAGAGAACTATGGCTACACCTTC. Translation gives CASSTQGAENYGYTF.

This clone was counted once. V is TRBV7-8 and J is TRBJ1-1; TRBD1 might be the D (6 bases). The CDR3 loop spans 14 amino acids. V dropped 4 bases and J dropped 0 bases, with 9 bases sitting between them. CDR1 and CDR2 (germline): SGHVS, FQNEAQ. CDR3 sequence reads: CASSWGQMNTEAFF. CDR3 bases: TGTGCCAGCAGCTGGGGACAAATGAACACTGAAGCTTTCTTT. Full variable domain (missing parts from reference TRBV7-8 and TRBJ1-1): GAGVSQSPRYKVAKRGQDVALRCDPISGHVSLFWYQQALGQGPEFLTYFQNEAQLDKSGLPSDRFFAERPEGSVSTLKIQRTQQEDSAVYLCASSWGQMNTEAFFGQGTRLTVV.

The genes are TRBV5-6 and TRBJ2-7; D unclear. The CDR3 is made up of 15 amino acids. The ends were cut back, 0 bases at V and 3 bases at J, with 13 bases in the middle. Germline V CDR1 and CDR2: SGHDT, YYEEEE. The CDR3 spells CASSLGESAFYEQYF. The CDR3 DNA reads as TGTGCCAGCAGCTTGGGAGAAAGCGCTTTCTACGAGCAGTACTTC.

The chain carries TRBV12-3 or TRBV12-4 and TRBJ2-1; D is ambiguous. V was pared by 5 bases and J by 8 bases, with 13 bases between. The CDR3 is 13 amino acids. The CDR3 bases are TGTGCCAGCAGTCCCACTACTACCGATGAGCAGTTCTTC. Its translation: CASSPTTTDEQFF.

The chain uses TRBV2 and TRBJ1-1; TRBD1 is a possible D gene (6 bases). The germline V gene encodes CDR1 SNHLY and CDR2 FYNNEI. The CDR3 has 18 amino acids. V was pared by 6 bases and J by 4 bases, with 27 bases between. Written as DNA, the CDR3 is TGTGCCAGCAGGACATGGAATCGAAGACAGGCGGGTGGCACTGAAGCTTTCTTT. Amino acids: CASRTWNRRQAGGTEAFF.

The J gene is TRBJ2-5, the V gene TRBV10-3; 9 bases are a match to TRBD2. The CDR3 has 13 amino acids. Trimming at V came to 10 bases and at J to 4 bases, leaving 7 bases not matched to a gene. Germline CDR1 ENHRY, CDR2 SYGVKD. For the CDR3, the DNA is TGTGCCACCCTAGCGGGGAGTGGAGAGACCCAGTACTTC. It is translated as CATLAGSGETQYF.

V usage is TRBV2 and J usage is TRBJ1-5; D perhaps matches TRBD1 (6 bases). Trimming pared 6 bases from V and 5 bases from J, leaving 20 bases between. The CDR3 has 16 residues. Germline V gene lookup returns CDR1 SNHLY and CDR2 FYNNEI. The CDR3 loop reads CASSDTGQPGYQPQHF. In nucleotides, the CDR3 is TGTGCCAGCAGCGACACCGGACAGCCAGGATATCAGCCCCAGCATTTT.

The V gene is TRBV3-1 (or the pseudogene TRBV3-2), the J gene TRBJ1-2; a possible D gene is TRBD1 (5 bases). The germline V gene encodes CDR1 LGHDT and CDR2 YNNKEL (reference sequence). There are 15 residues in the CDR3. Trimming shortened V by 1 base and J by 2 bases, and 11 bases separated the two germline ends. As DNA, the CDR3 is TGTGCCAGCAGCCAAGTTAGTAGGGGAAACTATGGCTACACCTTC. Encoded protein: CASSQVSRGNYGYTF.

The chain uses TRBV2 and TRBJ2-5; D remains ambiguous. V lost 6 bases, J lost 1 base, and 12 bases lay in between. The germline V gene has CDR1 SNHLY and CDR2 FYNNEI. CDR3 length: 14 residues. The CDR3 spells CASSPTILQETQYF. Here the CDR3 DNA reads TGTGCCAGCAGCCCCACTATCCTCCAAGAGACCCAGTACTTC.

The chain is built from TRBV4-2 and TRBJ2-5; 12 bases are a match to TRBD2. The CDR3 sequence is 16 residues long. The germline gives CDR1 LGHNA, CDR2 YNFKEQ. V was pared by 3 bases and J by 4 bases, with 6 bases of the junction left unmatched. The CDR3 region has the DNA TGTGCCAGCAGCCAGCTCCTAGCGGGGGGGCGAGAGACCCAGTACTTC. Translation gives CASSQLLAGGRETQYF.

J is TRBJ2-7 and V is TRBV18; a weak D match, TRBD2 (6 bases). V lost 3 bases to trimming and J lost 0 bases, with 12 bases between them. This CDR3 is built from 15 residues. CDR1 and CDR2 (germline): KGHSH, LQKENI. Here the CDR3 reads CASSPGGASSYEQYF. As DNA, the CDR3 is TGTGCCAGCTCACCGGGCGGGGCGAGCTCCTACGAGCAGTACTTC.

The chain uses TRBV3-1 (or the pseudogene TRBV3-2) and TRBJ1-1; a possible D gene is TRBD1 (5 bases). In germline, CDR1 is LGHDT, CDR2 YNNKEL (reference sequence). The CDR3 runs to 12 residues. Trimming removed 4 bases from V and 3 bases from J, with 6 bases in between. CDR3 protein: CASSRQYTEAFF. CDR3 in DNA: TGTGCCAGCAGCCGACAGTACACTGAAGCTTTCTTT.

The genes are TRBV7-9 and TRBJ1-2, with 7 bases fitting TRBD1. Per the germline V gene, CDR1 is SEHNR and CDR2 is FQNEAQ (reference sequence). V lost 2 bases, J lost 3 bases, and 9 bases stayed unmatched. The CDR3 has 16 residues. The CDR3: CASSLQDRRTDYGYTF. The CDR3 nucleotides are TGTGCCAGCAGCTTACAGGACAGGAGAACCGACTATGGCTACACCTTC.